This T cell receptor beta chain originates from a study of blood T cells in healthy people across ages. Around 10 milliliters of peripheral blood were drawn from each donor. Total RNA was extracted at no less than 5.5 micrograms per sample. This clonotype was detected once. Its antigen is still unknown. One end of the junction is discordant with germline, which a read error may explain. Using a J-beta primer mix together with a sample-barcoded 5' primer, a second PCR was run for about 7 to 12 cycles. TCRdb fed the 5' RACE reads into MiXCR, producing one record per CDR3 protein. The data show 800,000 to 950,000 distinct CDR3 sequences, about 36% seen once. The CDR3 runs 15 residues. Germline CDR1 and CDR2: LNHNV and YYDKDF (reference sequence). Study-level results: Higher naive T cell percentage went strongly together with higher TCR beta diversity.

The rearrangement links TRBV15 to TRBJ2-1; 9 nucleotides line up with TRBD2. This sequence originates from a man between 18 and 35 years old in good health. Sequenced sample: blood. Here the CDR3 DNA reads TGTGCCGCCAGAAGAGCGGGGGGAAACTACAATGAGCAGTTCTTC. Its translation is CAARRAGGNYNEQFF.